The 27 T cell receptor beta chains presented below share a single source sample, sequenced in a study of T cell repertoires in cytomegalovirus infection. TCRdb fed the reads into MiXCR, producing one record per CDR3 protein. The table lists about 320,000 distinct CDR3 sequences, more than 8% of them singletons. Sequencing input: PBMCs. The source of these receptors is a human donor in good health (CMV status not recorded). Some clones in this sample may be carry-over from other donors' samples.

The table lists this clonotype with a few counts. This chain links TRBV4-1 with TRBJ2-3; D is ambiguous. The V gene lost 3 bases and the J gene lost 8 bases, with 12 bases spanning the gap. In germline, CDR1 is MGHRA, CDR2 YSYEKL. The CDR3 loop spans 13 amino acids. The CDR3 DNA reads TGCGCCAGCAGCCATCCCCCAGGAACTACGCAGTATTTT. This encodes CASSHPPGTTQYF.

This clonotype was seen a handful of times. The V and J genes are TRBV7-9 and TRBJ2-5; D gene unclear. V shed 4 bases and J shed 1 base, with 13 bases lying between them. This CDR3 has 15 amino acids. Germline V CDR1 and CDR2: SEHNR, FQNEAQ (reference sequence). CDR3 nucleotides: TGTGCCAGCAGCTCTGGACCCACTATCCAAGAGACCCAGTACTTC. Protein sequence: CASSSGPTIQETQYF.

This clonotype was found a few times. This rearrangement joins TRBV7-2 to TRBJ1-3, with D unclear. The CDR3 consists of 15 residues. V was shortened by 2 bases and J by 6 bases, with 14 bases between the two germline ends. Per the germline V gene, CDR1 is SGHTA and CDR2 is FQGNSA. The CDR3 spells CASSLYQALENTIYF. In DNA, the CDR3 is TGTGCCAGCAGCTTATATCAGGCTTTGGAAAACACCATATATTTT.

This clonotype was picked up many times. The CDR3 DNA reads TGTGCCAGCAGCCTCATGTGGAGGGTACCCTACGAGCAGTACTTC. This translates into CASSLMWRVPYEQYF. This chain connects TRBV7-2 to TRBJ2-7, with D tentatively TRBD2 (6 bases). Germline lookup yields CDR1 SGHTA and CDR2 FQGNSA. Trimming took 5 bases from V and 2 from J, leaving 16 bases between them. The length of the CDR3 is 15 residues.

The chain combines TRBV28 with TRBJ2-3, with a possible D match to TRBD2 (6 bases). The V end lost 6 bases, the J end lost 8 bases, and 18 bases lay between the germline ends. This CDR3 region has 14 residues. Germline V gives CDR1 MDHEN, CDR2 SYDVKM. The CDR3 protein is CASRIAVVRGTQYF. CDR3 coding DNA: TGTGCCAGCAGGATAGCGGTAGTCCGGGGTACGCAGTATTTT.

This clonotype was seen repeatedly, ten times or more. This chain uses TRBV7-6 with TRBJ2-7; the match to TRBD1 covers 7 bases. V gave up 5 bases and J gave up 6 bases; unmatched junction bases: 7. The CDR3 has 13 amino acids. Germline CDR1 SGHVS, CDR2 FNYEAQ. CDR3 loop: CASSGETGAEQYF. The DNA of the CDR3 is TGTGCCAGCAGCGGAGAAACAGGGGCCGAGCAGTACTTC.

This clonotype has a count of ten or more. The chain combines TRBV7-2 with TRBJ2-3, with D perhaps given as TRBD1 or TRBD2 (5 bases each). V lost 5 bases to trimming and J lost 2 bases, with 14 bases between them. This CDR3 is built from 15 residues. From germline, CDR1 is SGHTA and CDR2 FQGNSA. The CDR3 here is CASSPPGRITDTQYF. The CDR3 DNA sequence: TGTGCCAGCAGCCCCCCGGGACGGATCACAGATACGCAGTATTTT.

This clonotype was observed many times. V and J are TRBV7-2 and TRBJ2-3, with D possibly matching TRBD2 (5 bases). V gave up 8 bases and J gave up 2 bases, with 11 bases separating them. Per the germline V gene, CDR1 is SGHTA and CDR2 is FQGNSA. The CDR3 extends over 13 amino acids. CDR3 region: CASASGYTDTQYF. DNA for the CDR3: TGTGCCAGCGCAAGCGGTTACACAGATACGCAGTATTTT.

The CDR3 loop reads CASSFDGIQPQHF. Written as DNA, the CDR3 is TGTGCCAGCAGTTTTGACGGGATTCAGCCCCAGCATTTT. V is TRBV28 and J is TRBJ1-5; no reliable D call. The CDR3 covers 13 residues. V was cut by 3 bases and J by 6 bases, with 9 bases left in between. Germline CDR1 and CDR2: MDHEN and SYDVKM.

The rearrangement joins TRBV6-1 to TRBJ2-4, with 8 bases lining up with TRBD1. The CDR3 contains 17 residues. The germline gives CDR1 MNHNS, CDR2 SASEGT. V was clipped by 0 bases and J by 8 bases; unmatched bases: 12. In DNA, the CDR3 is TGTGCCAGCAGTGAAGCAGGGGGCTCGACAGGGGCGGACATTCAGTACTTC. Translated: CASSEAGGSTGADIQYF.

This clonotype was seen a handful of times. The CDR3 sequence is CASSSFTSTDTQYF. The CDR3 DNA sequence: TGTGCCAGTTCAAGTTTTACTAGCACAGATACGCAGTATTTT. The V and J genes are TRBV19 and TRBJ2-3; D is unresolved. Trimming shortened V by 8 bases and J by 0 bases, and 12 bases separated the two germline ends. Germline CDR1 is LNHDA and CDR2 is SQIVND (reference sequence). CDR3 size: 14 residues.

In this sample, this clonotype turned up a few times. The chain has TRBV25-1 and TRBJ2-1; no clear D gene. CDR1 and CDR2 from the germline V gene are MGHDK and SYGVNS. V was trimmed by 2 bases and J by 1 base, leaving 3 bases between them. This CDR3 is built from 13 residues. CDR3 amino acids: CASSEGSYNEQFF. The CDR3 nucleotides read TGTGCCAGCAGTGAAGGGTCCTACAATGAGCAGTTCTTC. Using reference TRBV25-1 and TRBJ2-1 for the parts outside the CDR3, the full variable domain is EADIYQTPRYLVIGTGKKITLECSQTMGHDKMYWYQQDPGMELHLIHYSYGVNSTEKGDLSSESTVSRIRTEHFPLTLESARPSHTSQYLCASSEGSYNEQFFGPGTRLTVL.

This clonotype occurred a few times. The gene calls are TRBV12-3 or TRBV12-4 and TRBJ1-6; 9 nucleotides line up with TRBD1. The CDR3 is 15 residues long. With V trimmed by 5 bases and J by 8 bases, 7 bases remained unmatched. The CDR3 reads CASSHRGRMDSPLHF. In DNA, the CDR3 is TGTGCCAGCAGTCACAGGGGGCGGATGGATTCACCCCTCCACTTT.

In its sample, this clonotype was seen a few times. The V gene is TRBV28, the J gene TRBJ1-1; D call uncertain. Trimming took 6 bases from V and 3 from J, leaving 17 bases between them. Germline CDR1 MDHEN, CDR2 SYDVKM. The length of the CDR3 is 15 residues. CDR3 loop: CASSRGRSAYTEAFF. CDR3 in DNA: TGTGCCAGCAGCCGCGGGCGGAGTGCGTACACTGAAGCTTTCTTT. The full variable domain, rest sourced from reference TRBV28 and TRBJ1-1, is DVKVTQSSRYLVKRTGEKVFLECVQDMDHENMFWYRQDPGLGLRLIYFSYDVKMKEKGDIPEGYSVSREKKERFSLILESASTNQTSMYLCASSRGRSAYTEAFFGQGTRLTVV.

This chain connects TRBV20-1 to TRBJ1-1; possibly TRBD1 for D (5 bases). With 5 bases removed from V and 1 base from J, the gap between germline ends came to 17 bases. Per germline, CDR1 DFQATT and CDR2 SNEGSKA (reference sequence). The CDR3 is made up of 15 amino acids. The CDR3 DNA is TGCAGTGCTTTGGGTGAGGGGCGCCCGAACACTGAAGCTTTCTTT. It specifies CSALGEGRPNTEAFF.

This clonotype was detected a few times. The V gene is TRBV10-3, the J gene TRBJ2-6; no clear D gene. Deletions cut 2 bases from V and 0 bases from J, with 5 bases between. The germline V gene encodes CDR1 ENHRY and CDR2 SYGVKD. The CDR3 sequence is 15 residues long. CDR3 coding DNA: TGTGCCATCAGTGAGGCAGGCTCTGGGGCCAACGTCCTGACTTTC. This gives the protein CAISEAGSGANVLTF.

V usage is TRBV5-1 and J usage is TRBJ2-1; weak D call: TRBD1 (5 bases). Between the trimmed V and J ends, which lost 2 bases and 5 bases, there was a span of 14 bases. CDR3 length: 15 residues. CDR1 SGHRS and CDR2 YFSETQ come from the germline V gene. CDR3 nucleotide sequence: TGCGCCAGCAGCTTCGAGCAGGGCCGGCACAATGAGCAGTTCTTC. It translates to CASSFEQGRHNEQFF. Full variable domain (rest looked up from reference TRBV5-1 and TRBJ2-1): KAGVTQTPRYLIKTRGQQVTLSCSPISGHRSVSWYQQTPGQGLQFLFEYFSETQRNKGNFPGRFSGRQFSNSRSEMNVSTLELGDSALYLCASSFEQGRHNEQFFGPGTRLTVL.

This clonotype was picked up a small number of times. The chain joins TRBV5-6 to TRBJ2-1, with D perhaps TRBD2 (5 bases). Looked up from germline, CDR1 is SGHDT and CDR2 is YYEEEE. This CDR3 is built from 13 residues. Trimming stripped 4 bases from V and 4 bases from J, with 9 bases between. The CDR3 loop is CASSDGLYNEQFF. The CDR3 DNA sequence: TGTGCCAGCAGCGACGGACTTTACAATGAGCAGTTCTTC.

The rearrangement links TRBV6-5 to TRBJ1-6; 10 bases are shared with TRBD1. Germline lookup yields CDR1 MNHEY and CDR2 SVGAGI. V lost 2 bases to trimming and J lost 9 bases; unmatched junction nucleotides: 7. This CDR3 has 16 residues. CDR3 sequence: CASSYTRQGASSPLHF. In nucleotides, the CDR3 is TGTGCCAGCAGTTACACCCGACAGGGGGCTTCTTCACCCCTCCACTTT.

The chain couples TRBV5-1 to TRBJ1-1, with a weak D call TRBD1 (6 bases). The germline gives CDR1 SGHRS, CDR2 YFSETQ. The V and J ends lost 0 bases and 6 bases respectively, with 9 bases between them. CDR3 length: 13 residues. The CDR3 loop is CASSLVGAAEAFF. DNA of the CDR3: TGCGCCAGCAGCTTGGTGGGGGCGGCTGAAGCTTTCTTT.

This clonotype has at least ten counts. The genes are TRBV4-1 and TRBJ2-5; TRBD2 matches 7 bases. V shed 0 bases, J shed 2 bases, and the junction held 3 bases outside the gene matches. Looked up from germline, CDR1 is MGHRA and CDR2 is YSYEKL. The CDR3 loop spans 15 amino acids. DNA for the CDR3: TGCGCCAGCAGCCAAGATCTGGGGGGGCAAGAGACCCAGTACTTC. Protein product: CASSQDLGGQETQYF.

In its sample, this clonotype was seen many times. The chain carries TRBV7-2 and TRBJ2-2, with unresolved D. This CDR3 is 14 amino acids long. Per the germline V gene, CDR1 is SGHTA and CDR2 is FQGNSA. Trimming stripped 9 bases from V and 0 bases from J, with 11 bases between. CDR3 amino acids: CASSKLTNTGELFF. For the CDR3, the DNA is TGTGCCAGTTCCAAGCTTACGAACACCGGGGAGCTGTTTTTT.

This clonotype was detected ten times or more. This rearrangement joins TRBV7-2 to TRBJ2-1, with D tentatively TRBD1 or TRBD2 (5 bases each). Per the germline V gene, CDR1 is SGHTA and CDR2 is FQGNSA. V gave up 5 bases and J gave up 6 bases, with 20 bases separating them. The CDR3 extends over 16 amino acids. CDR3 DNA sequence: TGTGCCAGCAGCCCGGCCCCGGGACCCGGAGGCAATGAGCAGTTCTTC. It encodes CASSPAPGPGGNEQFF.

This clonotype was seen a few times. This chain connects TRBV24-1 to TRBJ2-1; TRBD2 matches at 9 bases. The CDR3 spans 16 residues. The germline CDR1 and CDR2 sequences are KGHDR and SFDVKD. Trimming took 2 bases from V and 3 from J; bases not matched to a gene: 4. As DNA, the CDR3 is TGTGCCACCAGTGATTCGCGGGGGGGCGACTACAATGAGCAGTTCTTC. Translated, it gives CATSDSRGGDYNEQFF.

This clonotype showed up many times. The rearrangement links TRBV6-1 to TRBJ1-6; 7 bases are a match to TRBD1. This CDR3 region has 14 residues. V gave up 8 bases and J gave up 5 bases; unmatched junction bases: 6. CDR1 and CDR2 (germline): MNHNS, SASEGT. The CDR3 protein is CASGQEIDNSPLHF. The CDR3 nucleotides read TGTGCCAGCGGACAGGAGATAGATAATTCACCCCTCCACTTT.

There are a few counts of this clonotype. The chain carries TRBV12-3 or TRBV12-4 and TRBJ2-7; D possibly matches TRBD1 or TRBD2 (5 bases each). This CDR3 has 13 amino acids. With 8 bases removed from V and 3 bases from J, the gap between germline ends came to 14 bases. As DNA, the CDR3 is TGTGCCAGCGGCGCCTCGGGACGCTACGAGCAGTACTTC. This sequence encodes CASGASGRYEQYF.

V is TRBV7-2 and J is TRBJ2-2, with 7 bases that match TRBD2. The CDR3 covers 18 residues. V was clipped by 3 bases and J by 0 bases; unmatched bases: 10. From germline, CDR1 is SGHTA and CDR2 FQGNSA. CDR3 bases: TGTGCCAGCAGCTTGGGAACGGGACGGGGGGCGAACACCGGGGAGCTGTTTTTT. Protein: CASSLGTGRGANTGELFF.